The 7 T cell receptor beta chains presented below share a single source sample, sequenced in a study of CXCR3-negative and CXCR3-positive naive CD8 T cells. UMI-tagged TRB cDNA libraries were built via 5' RACE. TCRdb reprocessed the 5' RACE reads, with one entry per CDR3 protein and no DNA. The sample data list approximately 66,000 distinct CDR3 sequences. Sequenced sample: naive CXCR3- CD8+ T cells from blood. Documented subset: CD45RO-CCR7+CD27+CD95- naive CD8+ T cells lacking CXCR3 (TNR3-). The receptors derive from a human donor in good health. Some clones in this sample may be carry-over from other donors' samples.

This chain connects TRBV28 to TRBJ2-1; checking the TCRdb D call of TRBD2 is not possible without DNA. The germline V gene has CDR1 MDHEN and CDR2 SYDVKM. This CDR3 has 14 residues. The CDR3 loop is CASSPMQRGYEQFF. Combining the CDR3 with reference TRBV28 and TRBJ2-1 gives the whole variable domain DVKVTQSSRYLVKRTGEKVFLECVQDMDHENMFWYRQDPGLGLRLIYFSYDVKMKEKGDIPEGYSVSREKKERFSLILESASTNQTSMYLCASSPMQRGYEQFFGPGTRLTVL.

The chain has TRBV10-2 and TRBJ2-1; TCRdb proposes TRBD2, but this gene call is untestable without DNA. This CDR3 has 15 residues. CDR1 is WSHSY, CDR2 SAAADI, per germline. The CDR3 loop is CASSDRLAGENEQFF.

J is TRBJ2-7 and V is TRBV20-1. The CDR3 totals 15 residues. Germline V gene sequence: CDR1 DFQATT, CDR2 SNEGSKA (reference sequence). CDR3 residues: CSARDRQDLGYEQYF.

CDR3 in amino acids: CASSEGGEASPLHF. The chain recombines TRBV6-4 with TRBJ1-6. Germline lookup yields CDR1 MRHNA and CDR2 SNTAGT. The CDR3 runs to 14 residues.

This chain links TRBV28 with TRBJ2-7; TCRdb gives TRBD1 as the D gene, but with no DNA this cannot be confirmed. Germline CDR1 MDHEN, CDR2 SYDVKM. The CDR3 extends over 14 amino acids. The CDR3: CASSLRGDTYEQYF. Complete variable domain (other parts from reference TRBV28 and TRBJ2-7): DVKVTQSSRYLVKRTGEKVFLECVQDMDHENMFWYRQDPGLGLRLIYFSYDVKMKEKGDIPEGYSVSREKKERFSLILESASTNQTSMYLCASSLRGDTYEQYFGPGTRLTVT.

J is TRBJ2-5 and V is TRBV7-6. Germline lookup yields CDR1 SGHVS and CDR2 FNYEAQ. This CDR3 contains 14 residues. This CDR3 is CASSFPIRGETQYF.

V and J are TRBV7-9 and TRBJ2-7; TCRdb designates TRBD1, a call that cannot be tested without DNA. The CDR3 is 13 residues long. In germline, CDR1 is SEHNR, CDR2 FQNEAQ (reference sequence). The CDR3 reads CASSPPQAYEQYF.